This TCR beta chain was captured by sequencing in a study of blood T cell repertoires in COVID-19. For the study at large: PBMCs, B-cell-depleted T cells, or T cells were the source of the cDNA or gDNA that made up the material.

V was cut by 6 bases and J by 2 bases, with 8 bases left in between. The CDR3 has 14 amino acids. Germline V gives CDR1 MDHEN, CDR2 SYDVKM. The table lists this clone with a few counts. The study recruited people aged roughly 18 to 100 years across about 25 US areas. Original handling: Nucleated cell counts were estimated from reference gene primer amplification. Sequenced by immunoSEQ multiplex PCR; TCRdb stores in-frame clones only, minus some. That table is the source of V, J and clone size, and D and trimming were worked out from the DNA. Counted here are 350,000 to 550,000 clones, approximately 90% occurring once; the ten biggest clones make up roughly 1.8%.

The sequencing sample was made of PBMCs or T cells enriched from blood (not recorded which). The chain is built from TRBV28 and TRBJ1-6; the D is unclear. This TCR was recovered from a woman in her late teens or twenties with acute COVID-19. The CDR3 DNA follows: TGTGCCAGCAGCCGCGAGGCCTATAATTCACCCCTCCACTTT. Translated: CASSREAYNSPLHF.